This T cell receptor beta chain was identified during a study of T-cell reconstitution after alpha-beta-depleted transplantation in children. General observations from the study: Surviving recipient T cells and thymic progenitors accounted for the high day-60 TCRbeta diversity observed in some patients. It was newly produced T cells that mostly accounted for T-cell counts and diversity one year after transplant. In patients about two months after transplant, alpha-beta T cells reportedly arose from several hundred expanded graft clones.

This clonotype was counted only a few times. Its matching antigen is unknown. Unique molecular identifiers were incorporated when the TCRbeta library was constructed. TCRdb used MiXCR to reprocess the PCR reads, holding one entry per CDR3 protein. The sample carries about a million distinct CDR3 sequences, about 30% recorded once. V was pared by 7 bases and J by 0 bases, with 9 bases between. This CDR3 has 12 residues. CDR1 and CDR2 from the germline V gene are SQVTM and ANQGSEA. The receptor was derived from a boy in the first two years of life who had a stem cell transplant for SCID, so the T cells may come from the graft donor. The rearrangement uses TRBV29-1 and TRBJ1-2; D remains ambiguous. The sequences come from PBMCs, mostly from graft donor cells, collected 360 days after TCRalphabeta/CD19-depleted stem cell transplant. CDR3 nucleotides: TGCAGCGCCTTACTACCTAACTATGGCTACACCTTC. Translating it yields CSALLPNYGYTF.